Below, one TCR beta chain is given with its context. Its antigen is unidentified. This sample is part of a study of cytomegalovirus exposure and HLA in healthy donors. The donors were in the approximately 120-subject validation cohort; that cohort was separate from the roughly 700-subject first cohort. The CDR3 contains 13 residues. Germline assignment: CDR1 MNHEY and CDR2 SVGAGI. Trimming removed 8 bases from V and 6 bases from J; junction bases left unmatched: 5. Notes on the study in general: Cytomegalovirus status was reportedly diagnosed by the classifier with high specificity and sensitivity. Across donors, most TCRs were seen rarely, yet some public ones were widespread.

Using immunoSEQ multiplex PCR, the repertoire was profiled, and TCRdb retains in-frame clones only, with some absent. The sample records some 260,000 clones, less than 95% being singletons. The material sequenced was PBMCs. The gene calls are TRBV6-5 and TRBJ2-3, with TRBD2 identical over 10 bases. This receptor was taken from a woman younger than 45 in good health and CMV-seronegative. CDR3 residues: CASLTSGPDTQYF. The CDR3, as DNA: TGTGCCAGCCTGACTAGCGGGCCCGATACGCAGTATTTT.